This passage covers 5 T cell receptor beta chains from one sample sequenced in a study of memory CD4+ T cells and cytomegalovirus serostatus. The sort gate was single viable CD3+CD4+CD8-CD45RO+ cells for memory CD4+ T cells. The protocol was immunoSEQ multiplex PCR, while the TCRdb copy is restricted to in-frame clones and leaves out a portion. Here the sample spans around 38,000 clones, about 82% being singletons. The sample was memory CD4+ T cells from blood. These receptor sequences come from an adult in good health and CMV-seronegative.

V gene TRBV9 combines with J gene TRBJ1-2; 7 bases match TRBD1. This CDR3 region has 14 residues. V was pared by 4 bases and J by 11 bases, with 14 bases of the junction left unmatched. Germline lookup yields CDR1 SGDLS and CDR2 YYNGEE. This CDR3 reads CASSPSSGTARYTF. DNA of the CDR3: TGTGCCAGCAGCCCTAGCTCCGGGACAGCTCGTTACACCTTC.

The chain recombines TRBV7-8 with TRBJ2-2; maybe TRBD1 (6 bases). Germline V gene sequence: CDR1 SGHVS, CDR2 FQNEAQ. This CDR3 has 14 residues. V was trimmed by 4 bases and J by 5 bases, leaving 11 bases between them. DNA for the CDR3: TGTGCCAGCAGCTGGAGAGGGGGTACCGGGGAGCTGTTTTTT. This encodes CASSWRGGTGELFF.

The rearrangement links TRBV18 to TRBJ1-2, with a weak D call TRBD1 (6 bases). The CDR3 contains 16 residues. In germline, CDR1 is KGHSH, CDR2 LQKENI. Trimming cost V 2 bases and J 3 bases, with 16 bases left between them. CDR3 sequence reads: CASSPTGANRDYGYTF. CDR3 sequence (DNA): TGTGCCAGCTCACCAACAGGCGCAAACAGGGACTATGGCTACACCTTC.

The CDR3 sequence: CASSLNGDGPYGYTF. The CDR3 nucleotides are TGTGCCAGCAGCCTGAATGGGGACGGGCCCTATGGCTACACCTTC. This chain uses TRBV7-2 with TRBJ1-2; perhaps TRBD1 as D (5 bases). The ends were cut back, 5 bases at V and 4 bases at J, with 17 bases in the middle. This CDR3 comprises 15 residues. Germline CDR1 and CDR2: SGHTA and FQGNSA.

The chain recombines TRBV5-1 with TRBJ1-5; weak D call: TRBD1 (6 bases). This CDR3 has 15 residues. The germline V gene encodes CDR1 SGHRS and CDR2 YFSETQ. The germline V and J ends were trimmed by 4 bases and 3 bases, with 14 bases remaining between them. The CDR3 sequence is CASSHSDSFNQPQHF. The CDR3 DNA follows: TGCGCCAGCAGCCATTCGGACAGCTTCAATCAGCCCCAGCATTTT.